A single sample is the source of the 12 T cell receptor beta chains below, sequenced in a study of Ad26.COV2.S vaccination and SARS-CoV-2 variants. Repertoires were generated with immunoSEQ multiplex PCR, while TCRdb's copy carries only in-frame clones and drops some. The sample has over 300,000 clones, about 80% seen once. Treatment: some 20 received Ad26.COV2.S at low or high dose, single or two shots; about 5 received placebo; per-sample allocation not given. Sampling happened 63 days after the first vaccine or placebo injection. This sample comprised peripheral blood, obtained in a trial of Ad26.COV2.S vaccine versus placebo. The source is a person aged 18-65 years who received the Ad26.COV2.S COVID-19 vaccine or a placebo.

The rearrangement uses TRBV2 and TRBJ1-3, with no clear D. Trimming stripped 6 bases from V and 4 bases from J, with 7 bases between. CDR3 length: 12 amino acids. Per germline, CDR1 SNHLY and CDR2 FYNNEI. The CDR3 reads CASSQEGNTIYF. The DNA for the CDR3 is TGTGCCAGCAGCCAAGAAGGAAACACCATATATTTT.

V gene TRBV4-1 combines with J gene TRBJ2-5; 7 bases are a match to TRBD2. The CDR3 covers 17 residues. Trimming at V came to 6 bases and at J to 4 bases, leaving 17 bases not matched to a gene. In germline, CDR1 is MGHRA, CDR2 YSYEKL. The CDR3, as DNA: TGCGCCAGCAGTCCGGTAATGGGGGGAGCGGGGCGAGAGACCCAGTACTTC. Protein product: CASSPVMGGAGRETQYF.

V gene TRBV14 combines with J gene TRBJ2-5, with D unclear. The ends were cut back, 3 bases at V and 3 bases at J, with 14 bases in the middle. The CDR3 extends over 15 amino acids. Germline CDR1 reads SGHDN; CDR2 reads FVKESK. The DNA for the CDR3 is TGTGCCAGCAGCCACCGCGCCTCCCCAGAAGAGACCCAGTACTTC. Protein product: CASSHRASPEETQYF.

There are a few counts of this clone. This rearrangement joins TRBV5-1 to TRBJ2-7; D not resolved. Germline CDR1 SGHRS, CDR2 YFSETQ. Trimming pared 1 base from V and 4 bases from J, leaving 6 bases between. This CDR3 is built from 12 residues. CDR3: CASSLPAYEQYF. The CDR3 coding sequence is TGCGCCAGCAGCTTGCCAGCATACGAGCAGTACTTC. Complete variable domain (other parts from reference TRBV5-1 and TRBJ2-7): KAGVTQTPRYLIKTRGQQVTLSCSPISGHRSVSWYQQTPGQGLQFLFEYFSETQRNKGNFPGRFSGRQFSNSRSEMNVSTLELGDSALYLCASSLPAYEQYFGPGTRLTVT.

The chain couples TRBV25-1 to TRBJ2-3; maybe TRBD2 (5 bases). CDR1 is MGHDK, CDR2 SYGVNS, per germline. Trimming took off 3 bases at V and 3 bases at J, with 10 bases between the two ends. The CDR3 extends over 14 amino acids. The CDR3 loop is CASSDLGSTDTQYF. DNA for the CDR3: TGTGCCAGCAGTGACCTAGGGAGTACAGATACGCAGTATTTT.

As concerns this clone: Other DNA sequences in this sample translate to the same CDR3. V and J are TRBV7-9 and TRBJ2-5, with D uncertain. The germline V gene has CDR1 SEHNR and CDR2 FQNEAQ (reference sequence). This CDR3 region has 13 residues. V was clipped by 5 bases and J by 1 base, with 8 bases between them. The CDR3 region is CASSLTVQETQYF. CDR3 coding DNA: TGTGCCAGCAGCCTCACAGTCCAAGAGACCCAGTACTTC.

The chain recombines TRBV10-3 with TRBJ2-5, with 9 bases matching TRBD2. The germline V gene encodes CDR1 ENHRY and CDR2 SYGVKD. V shed 4 bases and J 5 bases; nucleotides not matched to a gene: 5. This CDR3 comprises 14 residues. CDR3 region: CAISAGTSRETQYF. The CDR3 nucleotides read TGTGCCATCAGTGCAGGGACTAGCAGGGAGACCCAGTACTTC.

The chain employs TRBV4-3 and TRBJ2-3; a weak D match, TRBD1 (5 bases). V shed 4 bases and J shed 11 bases, with 13 bases lying between them. This CDR3 is built from 12 residues. Looked up from germline, CDR1 is LGHNA and CDR2 is YSLEER. The CDR3 nucleotides are TGCGCCAGCAGCCCCCGGCAGGGAAGGCAGTATTTT. Its translation is CASSPRQGRQYF.

This sequence joins TRBV5-1 and TRBJ1-1, with a possible D match to TRBD1 (5 bases). CDR1 is SGHRS, CDR2 YFSETQ, per germline. V was shortened by 7 bases and J by 0 bases, with 16 bases between the two germline ends. The CDR3 runs 15 residues. The CDR3 reads CASRSRDLMNTEAFF. For the CDR3, the DNA is TGCGCCAGCCGATCTCGGGACTTGATGAACACTGAAGCTTTCTTT. The full variable domain, completed using reference TRBV5-1 and TRBJ1-1, is KAGVTQTPRYLIKTRGQQVTLSCSPISGHRSVSWYQQTPGQGLQFLFEYFSETQRNKGNFPGRFSGRQFSNSRSEMNVSTLELGDSALYLCASRSRDLMNTEAFFGQGTRLTVV.

This chain connects TRBV6-4 to TRBJ2-6; TRBD1 or TRBD2 may be the D gene (6 bases each). This CDR3 has 19 amino acids. The V gene's germline CDR1 is MRHNA and CDR2 SNTAGT. Trimming pared 5 bases from V and 2 bases from J, leaving 22 bases between. This chain's CDR3 is CASSLNPGVGGPGANVLTF. The CDR3 region has the DNA TGTGCCAGCAGTCTTAACCCCGGCGTAGGGGGGCCTGGGGCCAACGTCCTGACTTTC.

V usage is TRBV7-9 and J usage is TRBJ2-5; possibly TRBD1 for D (5 bases). This CDR3 contains 13 residues. V was shortened by 1 base and J by 9 bases, with 12 bases between the two germline ends. Germline loops: CDR1 SEHNR, CDR2 FQNEAQ (reference sequence). CDR3 amino acids: CASSLGTAGSQYF. The CDR3 region has the DNA TGTGCCAGCAGCTTAGGAACAGCAGGGTCCCAGTACTTC.

This chain joins TRBV5-1 and TRBJ2-7; tentatively, D is TRBD1 or TRBD2 (5 bases each). V lost 4 bases, J lost 3 bases, and 14 bases lay in between. The germline V gene has CDR1 SGHRS and CDR2 YFSETQ. This CDR3 has 14 residues. CDR3 bases: TGCGCCAGCAGCGGGGGACCTAAACACTACGAGCAGTACTTC. It translates to CASSGGPKHYEQYF.